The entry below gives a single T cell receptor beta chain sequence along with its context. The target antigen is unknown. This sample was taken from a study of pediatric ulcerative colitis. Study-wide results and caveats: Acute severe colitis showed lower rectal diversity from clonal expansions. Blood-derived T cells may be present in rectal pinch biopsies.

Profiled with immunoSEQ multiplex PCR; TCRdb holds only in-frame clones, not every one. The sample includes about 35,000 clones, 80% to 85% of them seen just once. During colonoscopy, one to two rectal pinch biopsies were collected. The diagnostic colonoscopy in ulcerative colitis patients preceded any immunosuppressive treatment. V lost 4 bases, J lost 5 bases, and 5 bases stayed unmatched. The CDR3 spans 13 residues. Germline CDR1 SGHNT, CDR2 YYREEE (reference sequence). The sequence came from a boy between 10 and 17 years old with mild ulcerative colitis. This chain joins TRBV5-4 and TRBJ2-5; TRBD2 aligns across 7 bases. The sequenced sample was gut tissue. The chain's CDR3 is CASSPSGTETQYF. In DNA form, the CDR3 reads TGTGCCAGCAGCCCGAGCGGGACGGAGACCCAGTACTTC.